The T cell receptor (beta chain) described here comes from a study of patients and donors after allogeneic stem cell transplantation. One entry per CDR3 protein results from TCRdb running MiXCR on the RT-PCR reads. The sample records about 160,000 distinct CDR3 sequences, roughly 24% being singletons. The CDR3 length is 14 residues. Trimming took off 2 bases at V and 5 bases at J, with 12 bases between the two ends. Per germline, CDR1 KGHSH and CDR2 LQKENI. Sequencing used blood, either unsorted or a sorted T cell fraction (not recorded which). The V call is TRBV18, the J call TRBJ1-1, with D perhaps matching TRBD1 (5 bases). This receptor was obtained from a human donor who was either an allogeneic HSCT recipient or a stem cell or donor lymphocyte infusion donor (not recorded which). It is not recorded whose cells these are; they may come from a transplant donor. Here the CDR3 reads CASSPSEGLTEAFF. CDR3 sequence (DNA): TGTGCCAGCTCACCATCCGAGGGACTTACTGAAGCTTTCTTT.